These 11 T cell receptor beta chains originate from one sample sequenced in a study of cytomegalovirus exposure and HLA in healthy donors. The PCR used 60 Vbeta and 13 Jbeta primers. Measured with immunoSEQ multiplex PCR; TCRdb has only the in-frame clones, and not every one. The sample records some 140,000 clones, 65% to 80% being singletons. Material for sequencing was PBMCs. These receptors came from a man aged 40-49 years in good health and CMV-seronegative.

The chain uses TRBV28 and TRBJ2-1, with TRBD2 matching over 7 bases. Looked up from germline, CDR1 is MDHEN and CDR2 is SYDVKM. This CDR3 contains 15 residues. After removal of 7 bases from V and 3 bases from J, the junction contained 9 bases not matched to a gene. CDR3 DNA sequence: TGTGCCAGCACCCGCTTCGGGGGGTACTACAATGAGCAGTTCTTC. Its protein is CASTRFGGYYNEQFF.

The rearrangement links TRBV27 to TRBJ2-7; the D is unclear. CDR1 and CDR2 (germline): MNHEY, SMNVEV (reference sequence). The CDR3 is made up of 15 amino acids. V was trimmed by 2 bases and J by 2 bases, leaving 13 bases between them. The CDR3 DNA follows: TGTGCCAGCAGTTTACTAGGAGATAGTCCCTACGAGCAGTACTTC. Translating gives CASSLLGDSPYEQYF.

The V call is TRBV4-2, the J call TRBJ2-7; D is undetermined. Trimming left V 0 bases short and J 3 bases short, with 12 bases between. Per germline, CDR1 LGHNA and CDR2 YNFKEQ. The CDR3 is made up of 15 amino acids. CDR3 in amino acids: CASSQELFGVYEQYF. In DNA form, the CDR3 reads TGTGCCAGCAGCCAAGAACTGTTCGGAGTCTACGAGCAGTACTTC.

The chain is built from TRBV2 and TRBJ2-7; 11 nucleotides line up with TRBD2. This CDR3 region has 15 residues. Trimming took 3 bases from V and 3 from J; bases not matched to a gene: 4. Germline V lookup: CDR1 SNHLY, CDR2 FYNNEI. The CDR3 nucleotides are TGTGCCAGCAGTGATAGCGGGGGGGCCTTCTACGAGCAGTACTTC. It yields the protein CASSDSGGAFYEQYF.

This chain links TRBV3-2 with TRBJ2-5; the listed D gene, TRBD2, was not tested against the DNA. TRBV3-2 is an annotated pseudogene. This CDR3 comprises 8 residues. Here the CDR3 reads CASGGQYF. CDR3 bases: TGTGCCAGCGGAGGCCAGTACTTC.

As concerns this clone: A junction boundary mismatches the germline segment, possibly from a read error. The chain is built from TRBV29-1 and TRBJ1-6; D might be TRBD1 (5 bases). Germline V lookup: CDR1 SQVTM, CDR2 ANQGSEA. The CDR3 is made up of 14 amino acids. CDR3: CSVKEGQYNSPLHF. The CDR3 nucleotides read TGCAGCGTTAAAGAAGGACAATATAATTCACCCCTCCACTTT.

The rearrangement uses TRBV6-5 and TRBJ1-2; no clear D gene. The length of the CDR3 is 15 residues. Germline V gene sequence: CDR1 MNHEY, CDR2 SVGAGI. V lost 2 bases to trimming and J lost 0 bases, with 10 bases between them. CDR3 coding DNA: TGTGCCAGCAGTTACCGGTCTTACCCTAACTATGGCTACACCTTC. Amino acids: CASSYRSYPNYGYTF.

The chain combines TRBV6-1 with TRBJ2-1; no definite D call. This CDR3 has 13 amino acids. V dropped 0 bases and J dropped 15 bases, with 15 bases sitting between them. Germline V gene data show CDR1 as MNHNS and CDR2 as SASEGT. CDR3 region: CASSEAPSRDSFF. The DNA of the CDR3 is TGTGCCAGCAGTGAAGCTCCATCCCGAGACTCGTTCTTC.

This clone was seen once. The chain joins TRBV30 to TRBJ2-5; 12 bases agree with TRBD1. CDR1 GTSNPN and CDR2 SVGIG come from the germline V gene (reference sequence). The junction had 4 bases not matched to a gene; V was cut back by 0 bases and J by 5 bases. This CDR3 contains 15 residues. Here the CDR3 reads CAWSVGTGGGETQYF. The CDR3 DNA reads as TGTGCCTGGAGTGTGGGGACAGGGGGCGGGGAGACCCAGTACTTC.

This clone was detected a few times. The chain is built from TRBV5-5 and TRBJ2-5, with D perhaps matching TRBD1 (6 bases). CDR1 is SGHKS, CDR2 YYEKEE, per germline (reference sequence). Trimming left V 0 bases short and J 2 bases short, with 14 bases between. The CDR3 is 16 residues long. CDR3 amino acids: CASSLGWGTIQETQYF. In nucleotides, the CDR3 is TGTGCCAGCAGCTTGGGGTGGGGGACAATTCAAGAGACCCAGTACTTC.

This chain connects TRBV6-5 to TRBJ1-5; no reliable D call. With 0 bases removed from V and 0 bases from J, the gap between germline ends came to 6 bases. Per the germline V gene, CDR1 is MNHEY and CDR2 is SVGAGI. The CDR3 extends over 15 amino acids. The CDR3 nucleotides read TGTGCCAGCAGTTACTCTTGGAGTAGCAATCAGCCCCAGCATTTT. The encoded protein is CASSYSWSSNQPQHF.